This TCR beta chain emerged from a study of blood T cell repertoires in COVID-19. Sequenced by immunoSEQ multiplex PCR; TCRdb stores in-frame clones only, minus some. The sample yields around 250,000 clones, about 90% seen once. The junction had 2 bases not matched to a gene; V was cut back by 1 base and J by 2 bases. The CDR3 extends over 16 amino acids. Germline V gene data show CDR1 as KGHDR and CDR2 as SFDVKD. Source material: PBMCs or T cells enriched from blood (not recorded which). The TCR sequence derives from a human donor in a cohort exposed to, infected with or recovered from COVID-19 (not recorded which). The donor label of this sample is uncertain. The chain employs TRBV24-1 and TRBJ2-1, with TRBD2 identical over 9 bases. The DNA for the CDR3 is TGTGCCACCAGTGATTTAGGCGGGGGGGCCTACAATGAGCAGTTCTTC. Translating gives CATSDLGGGAYNEQFF.